These T cell receptor beta chains were read from a single sample in a study of OX40 agonist ivuxolimab in advanced cancers. Generated by immunoSEQ multiplex PCR, the TCRdb table keeps only in-frame clones and is missing some. The table includes more than 80,000 clones, less than 95% detected once. Sequencing was performed on CD4+ or CD8+ T cells sorted from blood, taken in a trial of the OX40 agonist ivuxolimab. The receptors here all came from an adult with an advanced solid tumor such as melanoma, head and neck, liver or kidney cancer. CDR3s include the opening cysteine and the closing phenylalanine or tryptophan. The order of the fields is V gene, D gene, J gene, clone size, CDR3 protein, CDR3 DNA. D genes are given only for firm matches. Some rows have no size entry. The others give once, few or many, or a class for an expanded clone.

V gene: TRBV9
D gene: TRBD2
J gene: TRBJ2-3
clone size: -
CDR3 protein: CASSVDPGGGRSYDTQYF
CDR3 DNA: TGTGCCAGCAGCGTAGACCCCGGGGGGGGACGAAGTTACGATACGCAGTATTTT

V gene: TRBV6-1
D gene: TRBD1
J gene: TRBJ1-5
clone size: -
CDR3 protein: CASSAGTGGGNQPQHF
CDR3 DNA: TGTGCCAGCAGTGCAGGGACAGGGGGCGGCAATCAGCCCCAGCATTTT

V gene: TRBV4-1
D gene: -
J gene: TRBJ1-2
clone size: -
CDR3 protein: CASTDPGRDVYGYTF
CDR3 DNA: TGCGCCAGCACCGACCCCGGCCGGGACGTCTATGGCTACACCTTC

V gene: TRBV5-6
D gene: -
J gene: TRBJ2-7
clone size: -
CDR3 protein: CASSLAGSAGEQYF
CDR3 DNA: TGTGCCAGCAGCTTGGCGGGATCAGCGGGCGAGCAGTACTTC

V gene: TRBV11-2
D gene: -
J gene: TRBJ2-3
clone size: once
CDR3 protein: CASSLDGGSTDTQYF
CDR3 DNA: TGTGCCAGCAGCTTAGATGGGGGTAGCACAGATACGCAGTATTTT

V gene: TRBV6-4
D gene: -
J gene: TRBJ2-5
clone size: -
CDR3 protein: CASSENTGPSETQYF
CDR3 DNA: TGTGCCAGCAGTGAAAATACGGGTCCCTCAGAGACCCAGTACTTC

V gene: TRBV2
D gene: -
J gene: TRBJ2-6
clone size: -
CDR3 protein: CASSELGSAGANVLTF
CDR3 DNA: TGTGCCAGCAGTGAACTGGGGTCGGCTGGGGCCAACGTCCTGACTTTC

V gene: TRBV7-8
D gene: -
J gene: TRBJ2-7
clone size: -
CDR3 protein: CASSLEVKYEQYF
CDR3 DNA: TGTGCCAGCAGCTTAGAGGTAAAATACGAGCAGTACTTC

V gene: TRBV2
D gene: -
J gene: TRBJ2-6
clone size: -
CDR3 protein: CASSEGSAYHSGANVLTF
CDR3 DNA: TGTGCCAGCAGTGAAGGCTCAGCTTACCACTCTGGGGCCAACGTCCTGACTTTC

V gene: TRBV30
D gene: -
J gene: TRBJ1-2
clone size: -
CDR3 protein: CAWRDDPVRVGYTF
CDR3 DNA: TGTGCCTGGAGGGACGACCCCGTTCGCGTTGGCTACACCTTC

V gene: TRBV28
D gene: -
J gene: TRBJ1-4
clone size: once
CDR3 protein: CASSLGGAQEKLFF
CDR3 DNA: TGTGCCAGCAGTTTGGGGGGGGCTCAAGAAAAACTGTTTTTT

V gene: TRBV19
D gene: TRBD2
J gene: TRBJ2-1
clone size: -
CDR3 protein: CASSRFGQGLAGSPGNEQFF
CDR3 DNA: TGTGCCAGTAGTCGGTTTGGACAGGGACTAGCGGGGTCCCCTGGCAATGAGCAGTTCTTC

V gene: TRBV2
D gene: TRBD1
J gene: TRBJ1-5
clone size: -
CDR3 protein: CASSTRTGDNQPQHF
CDR3 DNA: TGTGCCAGCAGTACCCGGACAGGGGATAATCAGCCCCAGCATTTT

V gene: TRBV6-5
D gene: TRBD1
J gene: TRBJ1-5
clone size: few
CDR3 protein: CASSYYRGEGQPQHF
CDR3 DNA: TGTGCCAGCAGTTACTACAGGGGAGAGGGACAGCCCCAGCATTTT

V gene: TRBV6-1
D gene: TRBD1
J gene: TRBJ1-5
clone size: -
CDR3 protein: CASSERGGQGNNQPQHF
CDR3 DNA: TGTGCCAGCAGTGAACGCGGGGGACAGGGGAACAATCAGCCCCAGCATTTT

V gene: TRBV5-1
D gene: -
J gene: TRBJ2-1
clone size: -
CDR3 protein: CASSLPRISSYNEQFF
CDR3 DNA: TGCGCCAGCAGCTTGCCCCGGATCAGCTCCTACAATGAGCAGTTCTTC

V gene: TRBV6-5
D gene: -
J gene: TRBJ2-5
clone size: -
CDR3 protein: CASVRTPSSETQYF
CDR3 DNA: TGTGCCAGCGTTCGTACACCTTCCTCCGAGACCCAGTACTTC